This T cell receptor (beta chain) was obtained from a study of a mutant IDH1 vaccine in newly diagnosed glioma. Sequencing used immunoSEQ multiplex PCR; TCRdb keeps in-frame clones, though not all of them. The table has roughly 130,000 clones, roughly 77% seen once. This CDR3 is built from 15 residues. Between the trimmed V and J ends, which lost 6 bases and 0 bases, there was a span of 15 bases. The germline V gene encodes CDR1 MGHDK and CDR2 SYGVNS. Described time point: week 11, during vaccination. A single vaccine dose contained 300 ug of mutant IDH1 20-mer peptide, and topical imiquimod was used with it. With regard to this clone: Its matching antigen is unknown.

This sequence was found in a man aged 40-55 years with glioma. V and J are TRBV25-1 and TRBJ2-7; possible D gene TRBD1, 5 bases. This sample comprised PBMCs, obtained from a glioma patient whose treatment included an IDH1 peptide vaccine. The CDR3 DNA is TGTGCCAGCAGGGAAGACAGAGGAAGCTCCTACGAGCAGTACTTC. This codes for CASREDRGSSYEQYF.